This T cell receptor (beta chain) was sequenced for a study of shared T cell receptors in the human thymus. Trimming stripped 6 bases from V and 4 bases from J, with 12 bases between. The CDR3 has 13 amino acids. CDR1 is MRHNA, CDR2 SNTAGT, per germline. Method: immunoSEQ multiplex PCR; TCRdb's copy keeps in-frame clones and lacks some. The table includes about 660,000 clones, about 87% detected once. The same specimen was also included in a second study, on human thymus T cells. From that study: Obtained as resections during corrective heart surgery, the thymus tissue was then studied. V and J gene usage appeared biased in thymic and blood repertoires. Reports from related research described highly overlapping thymic repertoires among unrelated individuals.

This receptor was obtained from a boy under two years old with a congenital heart defect. The sample was thymocytes. This chain joins TRBV6-4 and TRBJ1-1, with D possibly being TRBD1 (6 bases). This chain's CDR3 is CASSAGDTTEAFF. In DNA form, the CDR3 reads TGTGCCAGCAGCGCAGGGGACACCACTGAAGCTTTCTTT.